The T cell receptor (beta chain) under discussion was sequenced for a study of blood T cell repertoires in COVID-19 (dated by TCRdb to 2018 to 2020). In terms of the full investigation: The collaborator samples originated in the United States, Italy and Spain and spanned the acute and convalescent phases of COVID-19. The material from the prospective study consisted of cDNA or gDNA derived from T cells, B-cell-depleted T cells, or PBMCs. Subjects who had been exposed to COVID-19, were actively infected with it, or had recovered from it provided the deeply sampled blood TCRbeta repertoires that made up the dataset. A freely available public database, intended as a resource for researchers studying the immune response to SARS-CoV-2, is where the repertoires were released. Samples were obtained from the ongoing ImmuneRACE study (first 160 participants) and from about 1,300 subjects provided by 6 global collaborators. The sample metadata nearly always contained a de-identified subject ID, COVID-19 status, age in years and sex. HLA class I and class II types, where available, came from metadata supplied by the sample provider rather than from assay-based typing.

The paper as a whole reports these results and caveats: The quantity of clinical and demographic metadata differed by source and by participant and was supplied without curation.

TCRbeta CDR3 regions were amplified from genomic DNA using the immunoSEQ Assay, a bias-controlled multiplex PCR. The authors' analysis ran thus. The number of nucleated cells in each sample was estimated by amplification of reference gene primers within the assay. To quantify the absolute abundance of each unique TCRbeta CDR3 rearrangement, sequence reads were collapsed and filtered. Productive Simpson clonality was computed per sample as the square root of Simpson's diversity index over productive rearrangements. TCRdb holds this immuneACCESS table with in-frame rearrangements only. Some clones are missing; in checked studies, unresolved V genes explain under half, and the rest has no known cause. The DNA gave D and trimming, while V, J and clone size come from that table. Recorded for this sample are about 120,000 clones; roughly 89% of them occurred a single time. The ten largest make up less than 2.5% of the sample.

Comment on this clone: Its target antigen remains unknown. There are no base qualities to consult, and no much larger clone falls within one base.

Each collaborating institution followed its own protocols to collect whole blood in K2EDTA tubes. For TCRbeta analysis, collaborators shipped samples as frozen whole blood, isolated PBMCs, or DNA extracted from either of those sample types. Measured from the cysteine to the phenylalanine, the CDR3 is 16 residues long. The read is trimmed to its CDR3 DNA, 48 bases read in frame from base 1. V is shortened by 0 bases, J by 6 bases, and the region joining them spans 17 bases. CDR1 and CDR2, looked up from the germline V gene, are MGHRA and YSYEKL. Input material: peripheral blood. The sequence was obtained from a woman aged 50 to 60 with acute or convalescent COVID-19. Here the chain combines TRBV4-1 and TRBJ1-2, with an unclear D gene assignment. The DNA reads as follows: TGCGCCAGCAGCCAAGAGCCGTGGGCCCCACGTCATGGCTACACCTTC. Its protein reads: CASSQEPWAPRHGYTF.